This T cell receptor (beta chain) is from a study of blood T cells in healthy people across ages. The length of the CDR3 is 14 residues. V lost 2 bases and J 4 bases, leaving 11 bases between the germline ends. It was with a sample-barcoded 5' primer and a J-beta primer mix that a second PCR of roughly 7 to 12 cycles was run. Per-sample output comprised a minimum of 3 million paired-end reads containing CDR3. One entry per CDR3 protein, called by TCRdb with MiXCR from the 5' RACE reads. The sample records around 1.7 million distinct CDR3 sequences, roughly 28% being singletons. Comments on this clonotype: What it binds is unknown.

Study-wide results and caveats: Diversity figures derived from one million T cells were judged to underestimate the true value. Older age coincided with a roughly linear decline in TCR beta diversity per million T cells. There was a strong correlation between TCR beta diversity and naive T cell percentage.

The sequencing input was blood. This chain links TRBV12-3 or TRBV12-4 with TRBJ2-5; D is possibly TRBD2 (6 bases). The origin of this receptor is a woman in her thirties in good health. The CDR3 nucleotides read TGTGCCAGCAGTTTACGGGAGAGGGGAGAGACCCAGTACTTC. It specifies CASSLRERGETQYF.